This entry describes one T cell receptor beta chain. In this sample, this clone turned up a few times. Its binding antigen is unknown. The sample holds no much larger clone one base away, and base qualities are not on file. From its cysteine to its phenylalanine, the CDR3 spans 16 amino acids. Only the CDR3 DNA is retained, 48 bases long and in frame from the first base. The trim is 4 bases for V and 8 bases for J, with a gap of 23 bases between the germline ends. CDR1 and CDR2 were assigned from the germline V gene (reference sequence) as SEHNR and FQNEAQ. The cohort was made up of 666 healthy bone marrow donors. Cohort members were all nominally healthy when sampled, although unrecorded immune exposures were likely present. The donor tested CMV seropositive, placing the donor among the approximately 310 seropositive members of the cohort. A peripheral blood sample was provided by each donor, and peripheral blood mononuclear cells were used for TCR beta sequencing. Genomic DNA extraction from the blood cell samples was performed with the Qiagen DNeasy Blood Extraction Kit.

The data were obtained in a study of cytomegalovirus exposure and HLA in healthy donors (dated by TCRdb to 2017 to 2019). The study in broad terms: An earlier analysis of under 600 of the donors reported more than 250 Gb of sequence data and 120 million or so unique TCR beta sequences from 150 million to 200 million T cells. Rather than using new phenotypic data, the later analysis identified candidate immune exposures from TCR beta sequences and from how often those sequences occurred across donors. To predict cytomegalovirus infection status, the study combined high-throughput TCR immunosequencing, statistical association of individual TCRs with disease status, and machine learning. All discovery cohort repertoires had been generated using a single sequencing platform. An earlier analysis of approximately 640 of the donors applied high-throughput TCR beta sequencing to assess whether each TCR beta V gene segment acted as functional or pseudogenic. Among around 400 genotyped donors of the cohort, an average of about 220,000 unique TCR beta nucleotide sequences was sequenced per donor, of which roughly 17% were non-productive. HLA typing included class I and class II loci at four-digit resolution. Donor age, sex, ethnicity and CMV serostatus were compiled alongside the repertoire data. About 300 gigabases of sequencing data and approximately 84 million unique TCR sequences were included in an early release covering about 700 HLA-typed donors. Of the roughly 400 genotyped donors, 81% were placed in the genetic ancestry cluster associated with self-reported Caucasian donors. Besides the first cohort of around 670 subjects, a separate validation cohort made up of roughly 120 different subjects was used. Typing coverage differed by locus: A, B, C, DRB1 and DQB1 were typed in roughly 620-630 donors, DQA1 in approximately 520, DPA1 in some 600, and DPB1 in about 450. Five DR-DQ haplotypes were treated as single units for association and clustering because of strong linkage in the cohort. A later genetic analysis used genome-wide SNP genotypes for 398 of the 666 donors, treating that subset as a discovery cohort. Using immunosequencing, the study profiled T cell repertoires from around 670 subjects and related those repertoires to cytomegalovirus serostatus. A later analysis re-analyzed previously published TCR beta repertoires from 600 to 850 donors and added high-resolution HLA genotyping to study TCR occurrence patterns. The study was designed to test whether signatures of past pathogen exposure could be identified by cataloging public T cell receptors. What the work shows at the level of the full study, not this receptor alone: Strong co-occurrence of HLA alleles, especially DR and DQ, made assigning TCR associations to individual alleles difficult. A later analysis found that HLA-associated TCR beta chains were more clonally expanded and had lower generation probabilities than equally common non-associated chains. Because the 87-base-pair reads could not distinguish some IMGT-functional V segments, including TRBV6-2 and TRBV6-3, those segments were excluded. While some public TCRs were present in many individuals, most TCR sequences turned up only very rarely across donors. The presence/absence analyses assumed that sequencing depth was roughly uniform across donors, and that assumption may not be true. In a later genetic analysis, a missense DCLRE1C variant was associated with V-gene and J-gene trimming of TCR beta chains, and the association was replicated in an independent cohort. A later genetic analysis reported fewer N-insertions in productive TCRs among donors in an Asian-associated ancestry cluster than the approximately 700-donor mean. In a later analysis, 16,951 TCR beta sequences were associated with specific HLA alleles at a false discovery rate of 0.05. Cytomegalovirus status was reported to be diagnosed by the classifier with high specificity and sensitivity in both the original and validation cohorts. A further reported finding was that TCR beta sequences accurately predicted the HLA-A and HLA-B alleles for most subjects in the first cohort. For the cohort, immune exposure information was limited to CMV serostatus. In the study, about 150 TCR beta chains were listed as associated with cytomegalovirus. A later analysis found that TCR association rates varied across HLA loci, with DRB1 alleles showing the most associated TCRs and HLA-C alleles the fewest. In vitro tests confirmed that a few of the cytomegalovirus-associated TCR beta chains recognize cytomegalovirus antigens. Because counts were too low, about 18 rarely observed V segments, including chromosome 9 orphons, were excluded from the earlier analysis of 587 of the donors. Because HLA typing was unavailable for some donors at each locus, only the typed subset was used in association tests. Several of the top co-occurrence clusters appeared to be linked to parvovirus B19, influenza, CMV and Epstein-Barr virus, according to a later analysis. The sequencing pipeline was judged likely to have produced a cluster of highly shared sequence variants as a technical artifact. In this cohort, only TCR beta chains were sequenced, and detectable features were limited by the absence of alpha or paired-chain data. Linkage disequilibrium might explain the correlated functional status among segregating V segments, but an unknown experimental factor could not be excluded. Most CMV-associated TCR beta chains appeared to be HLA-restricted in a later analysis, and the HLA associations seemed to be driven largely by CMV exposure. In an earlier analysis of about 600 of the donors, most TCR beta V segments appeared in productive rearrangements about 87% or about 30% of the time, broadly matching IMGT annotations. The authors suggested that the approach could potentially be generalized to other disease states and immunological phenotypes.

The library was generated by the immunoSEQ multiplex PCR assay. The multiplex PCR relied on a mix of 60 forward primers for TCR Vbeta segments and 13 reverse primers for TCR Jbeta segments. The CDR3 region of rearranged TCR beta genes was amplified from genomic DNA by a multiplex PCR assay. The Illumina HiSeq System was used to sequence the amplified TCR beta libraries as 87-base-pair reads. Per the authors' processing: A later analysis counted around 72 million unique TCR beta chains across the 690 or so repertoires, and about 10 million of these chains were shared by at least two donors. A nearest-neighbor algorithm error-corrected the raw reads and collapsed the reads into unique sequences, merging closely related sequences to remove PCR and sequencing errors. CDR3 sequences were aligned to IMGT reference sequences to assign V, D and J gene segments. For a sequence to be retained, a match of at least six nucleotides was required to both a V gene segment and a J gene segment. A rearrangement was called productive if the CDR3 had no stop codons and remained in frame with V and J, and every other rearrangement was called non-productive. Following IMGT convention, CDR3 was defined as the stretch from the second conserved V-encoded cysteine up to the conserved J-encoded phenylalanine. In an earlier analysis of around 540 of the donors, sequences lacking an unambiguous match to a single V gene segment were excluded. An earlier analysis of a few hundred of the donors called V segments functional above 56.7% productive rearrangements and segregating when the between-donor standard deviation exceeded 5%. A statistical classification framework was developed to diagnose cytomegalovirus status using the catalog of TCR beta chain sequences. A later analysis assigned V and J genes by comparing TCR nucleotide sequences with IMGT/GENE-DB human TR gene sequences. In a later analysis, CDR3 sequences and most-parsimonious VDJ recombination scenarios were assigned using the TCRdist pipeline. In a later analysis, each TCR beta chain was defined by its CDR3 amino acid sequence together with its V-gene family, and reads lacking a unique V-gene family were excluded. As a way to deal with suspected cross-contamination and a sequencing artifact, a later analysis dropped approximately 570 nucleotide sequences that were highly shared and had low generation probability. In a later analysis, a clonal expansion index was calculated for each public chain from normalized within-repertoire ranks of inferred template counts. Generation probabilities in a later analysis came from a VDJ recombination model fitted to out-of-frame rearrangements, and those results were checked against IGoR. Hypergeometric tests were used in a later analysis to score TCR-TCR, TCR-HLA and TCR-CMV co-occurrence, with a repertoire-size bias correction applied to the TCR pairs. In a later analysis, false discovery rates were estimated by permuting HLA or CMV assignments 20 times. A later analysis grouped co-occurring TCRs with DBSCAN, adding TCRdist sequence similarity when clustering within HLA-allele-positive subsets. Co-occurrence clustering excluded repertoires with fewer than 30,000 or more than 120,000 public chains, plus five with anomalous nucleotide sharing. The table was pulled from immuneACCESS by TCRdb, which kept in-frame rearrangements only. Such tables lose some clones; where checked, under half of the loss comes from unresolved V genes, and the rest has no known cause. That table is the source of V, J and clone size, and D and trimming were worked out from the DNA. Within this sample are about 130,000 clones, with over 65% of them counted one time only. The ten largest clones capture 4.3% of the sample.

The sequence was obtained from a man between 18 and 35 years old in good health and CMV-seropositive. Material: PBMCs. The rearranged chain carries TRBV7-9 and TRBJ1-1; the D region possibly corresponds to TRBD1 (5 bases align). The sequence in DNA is TGTGCCAGCAGCTCCCGGCCACTGGGGCTACCTGGGGAAGCTTTCTTT. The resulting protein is CASSSRPLGLPGEAFF.